This entry lists 2 T cell receptor beta chains sequenced from one sample in a study of OX40 agonist ivuxolimab in advanced cancers. Profiled with immunoSEQ multiplex PCR; TCRdb holds only in-frame clones, not every one. The table lists tens of thousands of clones, under 90% of them singletons. Sample: CD4+ or CD8+ T cells sorted from blood, taken in a trial of the OX40 agonist ivuxolimab. Every receptor here comes from an adult with an advanced solid tumor such as melanoma, head and neck, liver or kidney cancer.

Remarks on this clone: Other DNA sequences in the sample encode the same CDR3. The genes are TRBV7-2 and TRBJ1-2; D is unresolved. Germline V gives CDR1 SGHTA, CDR2 FQGNSA. The CDR3 is 13 residues long. V lost 6 bases, J lost 3 bases, and 11 bases lay in between. CDR3 region: CASSSDRDYGYTF. The CDR3 DNA reads as TGTGCCAGCAGTTCGGACCGGGACTATGGCTACACCTTC.

J is TRBJ1-1 and V is TRBV29-1, with D possibly TRBD1 on 6 matching bases. V was shortened by 7 bases and J by 4 bases, with 16 bases between the two germline ends. The CDR3 has 13 amino acids. Germline V gives CDR1 SQVTM, CDR2 ANQGSEA. The CDR3 coding sequence is TGCAGCGCCCCGCGGGGGGCAGGCACTGAAGCTTTCTTT. Translated: CSAPRGAGTEAFF.